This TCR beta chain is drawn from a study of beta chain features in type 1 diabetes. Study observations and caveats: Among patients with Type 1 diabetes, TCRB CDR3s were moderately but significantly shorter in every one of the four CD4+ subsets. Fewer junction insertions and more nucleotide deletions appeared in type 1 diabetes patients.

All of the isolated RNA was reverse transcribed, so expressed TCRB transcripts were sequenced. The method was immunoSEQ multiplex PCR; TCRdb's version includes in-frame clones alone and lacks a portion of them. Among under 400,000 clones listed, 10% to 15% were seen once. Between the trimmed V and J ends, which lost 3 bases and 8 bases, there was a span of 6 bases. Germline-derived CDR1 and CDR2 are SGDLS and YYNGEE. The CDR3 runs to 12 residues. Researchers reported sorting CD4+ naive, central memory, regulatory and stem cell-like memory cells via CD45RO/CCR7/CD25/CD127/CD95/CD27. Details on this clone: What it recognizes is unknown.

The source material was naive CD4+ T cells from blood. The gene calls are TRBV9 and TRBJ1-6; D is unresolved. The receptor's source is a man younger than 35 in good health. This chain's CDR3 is CASSGQDSPLHF. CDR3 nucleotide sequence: TGTGCCAGCAGCGGGCAGGATTCACCCCTCCACTTT.